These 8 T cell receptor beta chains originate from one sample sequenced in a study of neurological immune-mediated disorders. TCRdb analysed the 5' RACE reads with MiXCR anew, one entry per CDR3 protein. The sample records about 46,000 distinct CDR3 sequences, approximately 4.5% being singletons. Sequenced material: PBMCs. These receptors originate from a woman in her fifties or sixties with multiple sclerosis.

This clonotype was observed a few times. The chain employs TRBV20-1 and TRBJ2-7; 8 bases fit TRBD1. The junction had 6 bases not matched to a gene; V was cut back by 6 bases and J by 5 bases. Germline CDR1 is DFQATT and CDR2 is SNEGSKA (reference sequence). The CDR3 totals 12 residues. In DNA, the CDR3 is TGCAGTGCAGACAGGGGTCTAAACGAGCAGTACTTC. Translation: CSADRGLNEQYF.

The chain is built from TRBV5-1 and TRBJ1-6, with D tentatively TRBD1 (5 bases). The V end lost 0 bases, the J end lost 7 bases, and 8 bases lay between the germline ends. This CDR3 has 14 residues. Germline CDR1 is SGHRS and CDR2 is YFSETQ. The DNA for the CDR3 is TGCGCCAGCAGCTTGGCAGGGAACAATTCACCCCTCCACTTT. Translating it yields CASSLAGNNSPLHF. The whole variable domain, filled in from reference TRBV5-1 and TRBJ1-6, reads KAGVTQTPRYLIKTRGQQVTLSCSPISGHRSVSWYQQTPGQGLQFLFEYFSETQRNKGNFPGRFSGRQFSNSRSEMNVSTLELGDSALYLCASSLAGNNSPLHFGNGTRLTVT.

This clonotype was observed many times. The CDR3 DNA follows: TGTGCCAGCCTGAGTTCCGGGGCCTACGAGCAGTACTTC. This sequence encodes CASLSSGAYEQYF. The chain combines TRBV28 with TRBJ2-7; weak D call: TRBD2 (5 bases). This CDR3 has 13 residues. Germline V gene sequence: CDR1 MDHEN, CDR2 SYDVKM. Trimming took 8 bases from V and 2 from J, leaving 13 bases between them.

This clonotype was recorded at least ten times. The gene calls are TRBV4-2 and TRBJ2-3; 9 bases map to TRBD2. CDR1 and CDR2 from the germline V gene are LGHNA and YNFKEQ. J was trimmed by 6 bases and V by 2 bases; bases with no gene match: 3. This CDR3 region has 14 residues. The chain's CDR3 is CASSQLAGEDTQYF. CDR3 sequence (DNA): TGTGCCAGCAGCCAATTAGCGGGAGAGGATACGCAGTATTTT.

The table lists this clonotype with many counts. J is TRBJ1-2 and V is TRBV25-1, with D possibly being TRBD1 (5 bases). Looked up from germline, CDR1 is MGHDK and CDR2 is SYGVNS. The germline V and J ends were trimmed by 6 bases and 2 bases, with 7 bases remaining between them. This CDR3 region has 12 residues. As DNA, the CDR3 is TGTGCCAGCAGCCGGGACAACTATGGCTACACCTTC. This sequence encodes CASSRDNYGYTF.

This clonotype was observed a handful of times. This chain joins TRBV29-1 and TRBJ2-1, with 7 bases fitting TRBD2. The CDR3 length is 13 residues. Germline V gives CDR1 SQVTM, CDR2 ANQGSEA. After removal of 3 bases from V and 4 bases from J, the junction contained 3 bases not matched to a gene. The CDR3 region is CSVDGRPYNEQFF. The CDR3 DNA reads TGCAGCGTTGACGGGAGGCCGTACAATGAGCAGTTCTTC.

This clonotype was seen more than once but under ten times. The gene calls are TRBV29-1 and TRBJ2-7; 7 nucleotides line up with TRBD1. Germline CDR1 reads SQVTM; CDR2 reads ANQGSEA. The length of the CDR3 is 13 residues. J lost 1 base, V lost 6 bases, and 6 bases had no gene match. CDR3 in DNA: TGCAGCGTAGCCGGGACAGAGTCCTACGAGCAGTACTTC. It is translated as CSVAGTESYEQYF.

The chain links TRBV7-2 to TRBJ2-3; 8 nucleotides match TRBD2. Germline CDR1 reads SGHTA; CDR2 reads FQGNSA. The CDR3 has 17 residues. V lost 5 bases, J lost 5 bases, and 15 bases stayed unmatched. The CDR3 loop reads CASSPGQMGLGRDTQYF. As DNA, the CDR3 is TGTGCCAGCAGCCCAGGGCAAATGGGACTAGGACGAGATACGCAGTATTTT.